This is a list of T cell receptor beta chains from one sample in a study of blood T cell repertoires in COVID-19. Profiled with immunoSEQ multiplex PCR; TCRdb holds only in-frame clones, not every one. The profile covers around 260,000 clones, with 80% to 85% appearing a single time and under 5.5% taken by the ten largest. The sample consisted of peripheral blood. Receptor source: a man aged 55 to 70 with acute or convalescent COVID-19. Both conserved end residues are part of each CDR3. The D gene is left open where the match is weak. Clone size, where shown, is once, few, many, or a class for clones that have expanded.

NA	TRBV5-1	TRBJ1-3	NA	TGCGCCAGCAGCTTGGTAGCCGAGGGAAACACCATATATTTT	CASSLVAEGNTIYF
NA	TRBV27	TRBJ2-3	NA	TGTGCCAGCAGTTTAAGGCTAGCGCGAGCGGGTGATACGCAGTATTTT	CASSLRLARAGDTQYF
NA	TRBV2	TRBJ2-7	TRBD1	TGTGCCAGCAGTGTCCCCGACAGGGGGTTCTCCTACGAGCAGTACTTC	CASSVPDRGFSYEQYF
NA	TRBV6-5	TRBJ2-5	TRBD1	TGTGCCAGCAGGCAGGGGGAAATGTATTCTGAGACCCAGTACTTC	CASRQGEMYSETQYF
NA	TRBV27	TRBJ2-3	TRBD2	TGTGCCAGCACCTCGACTAGCGGGGATACGCAGTATTTT	CASTSTSGDTQYF
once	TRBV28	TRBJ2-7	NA	TGTGCCACCGGGGATCTAGTCTCCGAGCAGTACTTC	CATGDLVSEQYF
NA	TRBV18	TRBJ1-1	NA	TGTGCCAGCTCACATGGGGAGGTGAACACTGAAGCTTTCTTT	CASSHGEVNTEAFF
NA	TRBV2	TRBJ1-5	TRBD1	TGTGCCAGCAGGGATGGGACAGCCGGGGATCAGCCCCAGCATTTT	CASRDGTAGDQPQHF
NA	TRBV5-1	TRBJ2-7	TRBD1	TGCGCCAGCAGCTTGGGGGGACAGGGTACTTACGAGCAGTACTTC	CASSLGGQGTYEQYF
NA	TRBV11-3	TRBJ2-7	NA	TGTGCCAGCAGCTTAGTGGGAGCGAAGCTCTACGAGCAGTACTTC	CASSLVGAKLYEQYF
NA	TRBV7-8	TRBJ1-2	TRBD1	TGTGCCAGCAGCTTAACGGCCCGGACAGGGGACGGCTACACCTTC	CASSLTARTGDGYTF
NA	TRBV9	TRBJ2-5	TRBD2	TGTGCCAGCAGCGTAGCAAGGACTAGCGGGGGGTCGGGAGAGACCCAGTACTTC	CASSVARTSGGSGETQYF
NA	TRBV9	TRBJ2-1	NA	TGTGCCAGCAGCCCCGAGGGAATACACAATGAGCAGTTCTTC	CASSPEGIHNEQFF
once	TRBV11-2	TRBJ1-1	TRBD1	TGTGCCAGCAGCTTAGACCCCTCCGGGACAGGGGGGACGAGTGAAGCTTTCTTT	CASSLDPSGTGGTSEAFF
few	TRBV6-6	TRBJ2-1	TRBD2	TGTGCCAGCGGCGGGAGGTACAATGAGCAGTTCTTC	CASGGRYNEQFF
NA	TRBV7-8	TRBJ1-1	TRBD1	TGTGCCAGCAGCTTAGCAGTACAGGGGGCCGGACGAGAGGAAGCTTTCTTT	CASSLAVQGAGREEAFF
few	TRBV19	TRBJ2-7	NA	TGTGCCAGTAGTCCTTTGGCGGGAAGAGGGGAGCAGTACTTC	CASSPLAGRGEQYF
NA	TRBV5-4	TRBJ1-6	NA	TGTGCCAGCAGCTTGCTCCAGGGTCTAGGGAATTCACCCCTCCACTTT	CASSLLQGLGNSPLHF
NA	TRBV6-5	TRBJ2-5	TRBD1	TGTGCCAGCAGTCGCAGGGGGCTGGGCCAAGAGACCCAGTACTTC	CASSRRGLGQETQYF
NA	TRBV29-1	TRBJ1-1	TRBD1	TGCAGCGTCGACAGGGGCACTGAAGCTTTCTTT	CSVDRGTEAFF
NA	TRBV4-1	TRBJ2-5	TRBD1	TGCGCCAGCAGCCACCCCCCCCCGGGACAGCCCGATCAAGAGACCCAGTACTTC	CASSHPPPGQPDQETQYF
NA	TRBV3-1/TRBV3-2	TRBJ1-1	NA	TGTGCCAGCAGCCAAGTGGTTGCCGGGGAAGGGGCTTTCTTT	CASSQVVAGEGAFF
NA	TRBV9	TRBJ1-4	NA	TGTGCCAGCAGCGTGGGGGGTCTATTTGAAAAACTGTTTTTT	CASSVGGLFEKLFF
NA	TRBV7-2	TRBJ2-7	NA	TGTGCCAGCAGCGTCTATGGGGGGAACGAGCAGTACTTC	CASSVYGGNEQYF
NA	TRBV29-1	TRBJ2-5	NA	TGCAGCGTTGCTCCTCCGGGCCAAGAGACCCAGTACTTC	CSVAPPGQETQYF
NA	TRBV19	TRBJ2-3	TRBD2	TGTGCCAGTAGTCTTTGGCTAGCGGGTACAGATACGCAGTATTTT	CASSLWLAGTDTQYF
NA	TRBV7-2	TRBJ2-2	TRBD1	TGTGCCAGCAGCTTCCGGACAGGGAACACCGGGGAGCTGTTTTTT	CASSFRTGNTGELFF
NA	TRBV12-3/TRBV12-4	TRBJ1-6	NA	TGTGCCAGCAGAGAGGGGGTCTATTCACCCCTCCACTTT	CASREGVYSPLHF
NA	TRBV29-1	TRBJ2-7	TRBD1	TGCAGCGTTTCGGGACAGGGGAACGAGCAGTACTTC	CSVSGQGNEQYF
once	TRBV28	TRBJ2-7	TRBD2	TGTGCCAGCAACGCTTACGTTGGTAGCGGGAGCTTATTGAACGAGCAGTACTTC	CASNAYVGSGSLLNEQYF
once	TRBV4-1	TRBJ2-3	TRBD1	TGCGCCAGCAGCCTAGGGACAGCTGGCACAGATACGCAGTATTTT	CASSLGTAGTDTQYF
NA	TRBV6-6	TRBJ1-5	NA	TGTGCCAGCAGTTACTTGAGACAGGTTAGCAATCAGCCCCAGCATTTT	CASSYLRQVSNQPQHF
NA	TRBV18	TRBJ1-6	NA	TGTGCCAGCTCACCTCCCCAGGGCAATTCACCCCTCCACTTT	CASSPPQGNSPLHF
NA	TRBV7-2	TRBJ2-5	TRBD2	TGTGCCAGCAGCTTATCCTCGACTAGCGGCCAAGAGACCCAGTACTTC	CASSLSSTSGQETQYF
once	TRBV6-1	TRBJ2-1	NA	TGTGCCAGCAGTGACCTTAGCGGAAACTCCTACAATGAGCAGTTCTTC	CASSDLSGNSYNEQFF
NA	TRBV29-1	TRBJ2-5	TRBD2	TGCAGCGTGGCCCGGACTAGCGGGGAAGAGACCCAGTACTTC	CSVARTSGEETQYF
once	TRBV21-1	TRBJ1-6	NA	TGTGCCAGAGAGACAGGGGCTAATTCACCCCTCCACTTT	CARETGANSPLHF
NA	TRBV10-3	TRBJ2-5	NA	TGTGCCATCAGCCGGGACATAGGGGAGACCCAGTACTTC	CAISRDIGETQYF
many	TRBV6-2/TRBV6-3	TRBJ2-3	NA	TGTGCCAGCAGCCCGCAACTAGGGAGCACAGATACGCAGTATTTT	CASSPQLGSTDTQYF
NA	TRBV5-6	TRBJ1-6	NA	TGTGCCAGCAGCTTGCGGGGCGGGGGAAGTAATTCACCCCTCCACTTT	CASSLRGGGSNSPLHF
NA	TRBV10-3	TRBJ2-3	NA	TGTGCCATCAGTTCCTCTAGCACAGATACGCAGTATTTT	CAISSSSTDTQYF
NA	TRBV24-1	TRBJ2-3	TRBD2	TGTGCCACCAGTGGTGTGGGCGCTAGCGGGAGCTCAGATACGCAGTATTTT	CATSGVGASGSSDTQYF
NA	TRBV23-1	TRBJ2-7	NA	TGCGCCAGCAGTCAATTTAAACAGAGCTCCTACGAGCAGTACTTC	CASSQFKQSSYEQYF
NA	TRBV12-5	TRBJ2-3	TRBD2	TGTGCTAGTGGAACCAGCGGGGGGACCCGGGATACGCAGTATTTT	CASGTSGGTRDTQYF
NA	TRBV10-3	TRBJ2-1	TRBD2	TGTGCCATCAGCCTAGCGGGAGTTAATGAGCAGTTCTTC	CAISLAGVNEQFF
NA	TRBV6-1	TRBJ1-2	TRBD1	TGTGCCAGCAGTGACAGGGGGCGGATGGTGAACTATGGCTACACCTTC	CASSDRGRMVNYGYTF
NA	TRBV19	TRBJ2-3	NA	TGTGCCAGTAGTCCTGCCCGGGGTTCTGCGGTTACGCAGTATTTT	CASSPARGSAVTQYF
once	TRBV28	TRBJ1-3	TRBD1	TGTGCCAGCAGGGGACAGGGGAGGAACACCATATATTTT	CASRGQGRNTIYF